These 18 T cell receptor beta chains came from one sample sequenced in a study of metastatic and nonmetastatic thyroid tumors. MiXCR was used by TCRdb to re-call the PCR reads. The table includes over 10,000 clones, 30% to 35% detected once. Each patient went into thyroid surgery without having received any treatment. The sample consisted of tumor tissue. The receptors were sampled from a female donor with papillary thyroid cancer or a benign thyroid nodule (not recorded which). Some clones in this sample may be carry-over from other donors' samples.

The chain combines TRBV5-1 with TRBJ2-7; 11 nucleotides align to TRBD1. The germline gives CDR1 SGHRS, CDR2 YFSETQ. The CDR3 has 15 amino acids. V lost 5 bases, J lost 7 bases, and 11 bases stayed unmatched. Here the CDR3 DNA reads TGCGCCAGCAGTTATTCTGGGACAGGGGGTGAGGAGCAGTACTTC. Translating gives CASSYSGTGGEEQYF.

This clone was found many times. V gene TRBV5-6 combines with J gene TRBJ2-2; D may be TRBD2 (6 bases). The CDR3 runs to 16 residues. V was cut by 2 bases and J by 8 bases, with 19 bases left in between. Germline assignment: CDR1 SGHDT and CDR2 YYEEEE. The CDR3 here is CASSLLSGLPGGELFF. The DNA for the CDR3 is TGTGCCAGCAGCTTACTTTCGGGACTCCCTGGGGGGGAGCTGTTTTTT.

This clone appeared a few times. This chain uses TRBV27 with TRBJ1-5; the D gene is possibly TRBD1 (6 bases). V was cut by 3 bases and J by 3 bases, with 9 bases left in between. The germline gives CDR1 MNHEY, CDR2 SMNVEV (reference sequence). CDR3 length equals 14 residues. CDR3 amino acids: CASSLTGSNQPQHF. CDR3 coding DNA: TGTGCCAGCAGTTTGACAGGATCCAATCAGCCCCAGCATTTT.

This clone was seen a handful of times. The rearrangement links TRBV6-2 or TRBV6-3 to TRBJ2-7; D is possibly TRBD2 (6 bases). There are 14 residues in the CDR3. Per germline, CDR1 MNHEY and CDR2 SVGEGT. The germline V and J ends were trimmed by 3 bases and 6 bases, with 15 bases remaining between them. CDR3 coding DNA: TGTGCCAGCAGTTATACTCGAGGAGGGGCCGAGCAGTACTTC. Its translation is CASSYTRGGAEQYF.

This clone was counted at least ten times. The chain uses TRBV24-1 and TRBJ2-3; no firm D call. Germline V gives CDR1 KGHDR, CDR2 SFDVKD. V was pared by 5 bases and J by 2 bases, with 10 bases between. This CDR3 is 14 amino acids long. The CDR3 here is CATSGARDTDTQYF. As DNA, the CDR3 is TGTGCCACCAGTGGGGCTAGAGACACAGATACGCAGTATTTT.

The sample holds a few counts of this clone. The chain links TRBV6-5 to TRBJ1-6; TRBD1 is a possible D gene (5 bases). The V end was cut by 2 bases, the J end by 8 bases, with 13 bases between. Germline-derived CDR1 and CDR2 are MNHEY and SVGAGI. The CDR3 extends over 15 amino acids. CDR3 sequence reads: CASSYPGGVYSPLHF. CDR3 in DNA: TGTGCCAGCAGTTACCCCGGAGGGGTTTATTCACCCCTCCACTTT.

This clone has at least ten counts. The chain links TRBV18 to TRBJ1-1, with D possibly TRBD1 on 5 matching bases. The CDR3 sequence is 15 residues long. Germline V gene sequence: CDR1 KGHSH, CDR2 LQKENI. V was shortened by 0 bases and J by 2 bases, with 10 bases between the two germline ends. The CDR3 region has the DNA TGTGCCAGCTCACCACCGACAGAAGCTAACACTGAAGCTTTCTTT. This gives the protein CASSPPTEANTEAFF. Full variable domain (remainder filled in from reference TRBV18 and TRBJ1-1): NAGVMQNPRHLVRRRGQEARLRCSPMKGHSHVYWYRQLPEEGLKFMVYLQKENIIDESGMPKERFSAEFPKEGPSILRIQQVVRGDSAAYFCASSPPTEANTEAFFGQGTRLTVV.

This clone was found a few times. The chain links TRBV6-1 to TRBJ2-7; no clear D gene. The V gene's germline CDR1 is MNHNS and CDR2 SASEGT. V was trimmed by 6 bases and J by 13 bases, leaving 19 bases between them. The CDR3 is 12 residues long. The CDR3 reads CASRHTLYDHYF. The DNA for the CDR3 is TGTGCCAGCAGACATACTCTCTACGATCATTACTTC.

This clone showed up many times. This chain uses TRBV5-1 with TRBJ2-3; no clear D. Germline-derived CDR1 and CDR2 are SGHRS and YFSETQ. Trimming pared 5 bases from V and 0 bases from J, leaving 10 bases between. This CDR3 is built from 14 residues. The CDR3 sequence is CASRVVSSTDTQYF. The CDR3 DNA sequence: TGCGCCAGCAGGGTAGTATCCAGCACAGATACGCAGTATTTT.

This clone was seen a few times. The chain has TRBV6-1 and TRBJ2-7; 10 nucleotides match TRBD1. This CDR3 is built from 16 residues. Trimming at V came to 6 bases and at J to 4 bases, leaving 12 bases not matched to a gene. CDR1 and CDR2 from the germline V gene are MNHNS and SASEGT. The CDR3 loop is CASSLTGGGTAYEQYF. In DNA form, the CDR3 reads TGTGCCAGCAGCCTGACAGGGGGCGGGACTGCTTACGAGCAGTACTTC.

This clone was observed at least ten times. CDR3 coding DNA: TGTGCCAGCAGCGCCGGGACAGGGGGGTTCAACACTGAAGCTTTCTTT. Translated, it gives CASSAGTGGFNTEAFF. The chain is built from TRBV11-2 and TRBJ1-1; the match to TRBD1 covers 11 bases. Germline CDR1 reads SGHAT; CDR2 reads FQNNGV. The CDR3 consists of 16 residues. V was pared by 5 bases and J by 2 bases, with 7 bases of the junction left unmatched.

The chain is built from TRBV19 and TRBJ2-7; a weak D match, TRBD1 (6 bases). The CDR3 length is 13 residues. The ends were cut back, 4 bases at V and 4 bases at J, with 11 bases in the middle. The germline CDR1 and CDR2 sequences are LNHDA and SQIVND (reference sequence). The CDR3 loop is CASSSQGRYEQYF. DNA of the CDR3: TGTGCCAGTAGTAGCCAGGGGAGATACGAGCAGTACTTC.

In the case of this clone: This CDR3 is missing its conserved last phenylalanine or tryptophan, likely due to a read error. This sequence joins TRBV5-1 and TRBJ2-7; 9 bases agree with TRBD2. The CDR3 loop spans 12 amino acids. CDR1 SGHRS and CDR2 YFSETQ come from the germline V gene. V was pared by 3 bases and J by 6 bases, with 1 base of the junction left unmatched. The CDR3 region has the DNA TGCGCCAGCAGCTGCGGGGGGGGCGAGCAGTACCTC. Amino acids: CASSCGGGEQYL.

The CDR3 region is CASSAGQGNYEQYF. The CDR3 nucleotides are TGTGCCAGCAGCGCAGGACAGGGGAACTACGAGCAGTACTTC. This sequence joins TRBV9 and TRBJ2-7; 9 bases align to TRBD1. The germline CDR1 and CDR2 sequences are SGDLS and YYNGEE. This CDR3 region has 14 residues. J gave up 3 bases and V 3 bases, and 4 bases lay outside the gene matches.

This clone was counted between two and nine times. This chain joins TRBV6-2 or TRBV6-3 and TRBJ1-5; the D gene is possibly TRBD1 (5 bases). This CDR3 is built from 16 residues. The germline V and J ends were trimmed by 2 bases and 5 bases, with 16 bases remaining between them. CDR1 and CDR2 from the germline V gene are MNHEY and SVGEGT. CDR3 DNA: TGTGCCAGCAGTTACGTCCCGGGCAGGGTGGATCAGCCCCAGCATTTT. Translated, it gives CASSYVPGRVDQPQHF.

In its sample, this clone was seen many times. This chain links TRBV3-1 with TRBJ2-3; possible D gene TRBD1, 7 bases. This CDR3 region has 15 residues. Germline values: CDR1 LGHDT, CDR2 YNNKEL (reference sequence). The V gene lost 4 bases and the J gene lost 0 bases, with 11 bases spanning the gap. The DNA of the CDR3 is TGTGCCAGCAGCCCCGCGGGACAGAGCACAGATACGCAGTATTTT. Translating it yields CASSPAGQSTDTQYF.

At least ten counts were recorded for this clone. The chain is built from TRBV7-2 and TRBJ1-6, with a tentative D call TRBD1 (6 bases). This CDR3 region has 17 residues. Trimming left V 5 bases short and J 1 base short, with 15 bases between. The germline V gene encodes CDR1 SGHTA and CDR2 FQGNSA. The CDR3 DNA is TGTGCCAGCAGCCCCGCGGACAGTGTGTCCTATAATTCACCCCTCCACTTT. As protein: CASSPADSVSYNSPLHF.

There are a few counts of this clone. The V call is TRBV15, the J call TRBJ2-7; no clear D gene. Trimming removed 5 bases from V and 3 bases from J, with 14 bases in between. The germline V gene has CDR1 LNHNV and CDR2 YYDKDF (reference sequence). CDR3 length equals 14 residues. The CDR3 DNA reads TGTGCCACCAGCCGCAGTGGAAACCGCTACGAGCAGTACTTC. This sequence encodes CATSRSGNRYEQYF.